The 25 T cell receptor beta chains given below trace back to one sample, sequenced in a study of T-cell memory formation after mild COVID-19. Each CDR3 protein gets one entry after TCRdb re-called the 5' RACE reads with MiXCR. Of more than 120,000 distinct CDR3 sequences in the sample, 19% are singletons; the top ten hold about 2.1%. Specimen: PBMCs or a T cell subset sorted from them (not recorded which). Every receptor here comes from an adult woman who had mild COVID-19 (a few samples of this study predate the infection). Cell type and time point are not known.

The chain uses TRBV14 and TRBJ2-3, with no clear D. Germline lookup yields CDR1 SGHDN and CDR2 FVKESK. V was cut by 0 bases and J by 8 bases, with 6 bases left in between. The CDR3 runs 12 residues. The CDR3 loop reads CASSQDRATQYF. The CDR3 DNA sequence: TGTGCCAGCAGCCAAGATCGGGCTACGCAGTATTTT.

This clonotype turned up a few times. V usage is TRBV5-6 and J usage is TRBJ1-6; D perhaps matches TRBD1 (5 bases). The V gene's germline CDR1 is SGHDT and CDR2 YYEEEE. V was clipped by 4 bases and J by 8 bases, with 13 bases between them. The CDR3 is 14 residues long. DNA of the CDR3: TGTGCCAGCAGCGTGCCAGGGTACGATTCACCCCTCCACTTT. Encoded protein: CASSVPGYDSPLHF. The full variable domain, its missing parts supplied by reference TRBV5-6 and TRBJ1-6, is DAGVTQSPTHLIKTRGQQVTLRCSPKSGHDTVSWYQQALGQGPQFIFQYYEEEERQRGNFPDRFSGHQFPNYSSELNVNALLLGDSALYLCASSVPGYDSPLHFGNGTRLTVT.

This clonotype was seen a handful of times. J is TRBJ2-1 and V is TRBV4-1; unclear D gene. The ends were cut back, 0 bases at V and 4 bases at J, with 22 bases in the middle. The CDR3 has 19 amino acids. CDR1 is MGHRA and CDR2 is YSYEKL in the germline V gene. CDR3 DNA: TGCGCCAGCAGCCAAGATGGGCCGGTGACTTTCAGGCTTTACAATGAGCAGTTCTTC. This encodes CASSQDGPVTFRLYNEQFF.

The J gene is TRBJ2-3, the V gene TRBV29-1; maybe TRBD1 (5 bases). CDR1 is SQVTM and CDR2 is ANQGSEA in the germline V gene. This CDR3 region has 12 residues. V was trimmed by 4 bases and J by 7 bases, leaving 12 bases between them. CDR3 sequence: CSVASQGYTQYF. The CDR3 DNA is TGCAGCGTTGCGTCTCAGGGTTATACGCAGTATTTT.

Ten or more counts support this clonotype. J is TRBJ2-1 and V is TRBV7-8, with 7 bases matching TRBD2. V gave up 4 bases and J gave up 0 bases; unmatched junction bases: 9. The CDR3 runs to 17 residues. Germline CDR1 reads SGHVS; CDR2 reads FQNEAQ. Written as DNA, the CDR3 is TGTGCCAGCAGCTCCCCTGGGCGGGGGAACTCCTACAATGAGCAGTTCTTC. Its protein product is CASSSPGRGNSYNEQFF.

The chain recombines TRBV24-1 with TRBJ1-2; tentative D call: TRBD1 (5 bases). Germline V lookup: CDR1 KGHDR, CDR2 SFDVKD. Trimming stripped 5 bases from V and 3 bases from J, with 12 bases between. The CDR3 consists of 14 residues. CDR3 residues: CATSARGEDYGYTF. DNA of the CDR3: TGTGCCACCAGTGCAAGGGGAGAGGACTATGGCTACACCTTC.

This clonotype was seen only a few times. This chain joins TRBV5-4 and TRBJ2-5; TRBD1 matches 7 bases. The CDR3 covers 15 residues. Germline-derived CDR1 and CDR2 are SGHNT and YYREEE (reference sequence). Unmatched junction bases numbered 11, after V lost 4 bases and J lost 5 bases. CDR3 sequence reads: CASSRGQDLRETQYF. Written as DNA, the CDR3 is TGTGCCAGCAGCCGAGGACAGGACCTCCGGGAGACCCAGTACTTC.

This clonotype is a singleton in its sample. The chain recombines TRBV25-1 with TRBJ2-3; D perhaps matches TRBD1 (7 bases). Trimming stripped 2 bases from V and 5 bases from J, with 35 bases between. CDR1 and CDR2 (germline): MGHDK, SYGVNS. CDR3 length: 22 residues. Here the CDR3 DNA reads TGTGCCAGCAGTGAACCACGAAGGGACTTGGGGCCGACAACAGGGGCGGGAGATACGCAGTATTTT. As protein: CASSEPRRDLGPTTGAGDTQYF.

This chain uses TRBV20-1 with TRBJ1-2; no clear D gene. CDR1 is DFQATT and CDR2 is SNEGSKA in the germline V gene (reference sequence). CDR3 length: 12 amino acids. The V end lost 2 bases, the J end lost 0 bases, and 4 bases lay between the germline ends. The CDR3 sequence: CSARSTNYGYTF. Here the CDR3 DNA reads TGCAGTGCTAGATCCACTAACTATGGCTACACCTTC.

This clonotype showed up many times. CDR3 protein: CASSRQGYEQYF. DNA for the CDR3: TGTGCCAGCAGTCGACAGGGCTACGAGCAGTACTTC. The chain couples TRBV7-9 to TRBJ2-7; TRBD1 agrees at 7 bases. Looked up from germline, CDR1 is SEHNR and CDR2 is FQNEAQ (reference sequence). J gave up 3 bases and V 6 bases, and 2 bases lay outside the gene matches. This CDR3 has 12 residues.

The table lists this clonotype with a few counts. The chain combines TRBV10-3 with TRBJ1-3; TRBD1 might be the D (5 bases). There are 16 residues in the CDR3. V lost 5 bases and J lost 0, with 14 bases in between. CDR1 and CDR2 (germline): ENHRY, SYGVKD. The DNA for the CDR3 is TGTGCCATCAGTCCCGGGACCCACAGCTCTGGAAACACCATATATTTT. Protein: CAISPGTHSSGNTIYF.

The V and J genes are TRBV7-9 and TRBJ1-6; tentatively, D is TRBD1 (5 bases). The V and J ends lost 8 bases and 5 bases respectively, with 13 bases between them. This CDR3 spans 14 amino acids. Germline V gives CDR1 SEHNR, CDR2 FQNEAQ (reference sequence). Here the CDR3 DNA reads TGTGCCAGCGACTTCGGGACGGATAATTCACCCCTCCACTTT. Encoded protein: CASDFGTDNSPLHF.

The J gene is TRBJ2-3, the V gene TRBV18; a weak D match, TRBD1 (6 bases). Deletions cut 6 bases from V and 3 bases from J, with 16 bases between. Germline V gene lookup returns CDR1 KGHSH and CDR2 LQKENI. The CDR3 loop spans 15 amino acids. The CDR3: CASSAQGRGTDTQYF. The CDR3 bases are TGTGCCAGCTCGGCACAGGGACGGGGTACAGATACGCAGTATTTT. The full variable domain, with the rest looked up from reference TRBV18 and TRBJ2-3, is NAGVMQNPRHLVRRRGQEARLRCSPMKGHSHVYWYRQLPEEGLKFMVYLQKENIIDESGMPKERFSAEFPKEGPSILRIQQVVRGDSAAYFCASSAQGRGTDTQYFGPGTRLTVL.

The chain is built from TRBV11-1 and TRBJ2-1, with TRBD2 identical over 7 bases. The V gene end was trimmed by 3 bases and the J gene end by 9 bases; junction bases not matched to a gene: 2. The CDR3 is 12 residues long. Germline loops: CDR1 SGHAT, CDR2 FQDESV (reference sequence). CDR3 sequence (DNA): TGTGCCAGCAGCTTGGCGGGAGTTGAGCAGTTCTTC. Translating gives CASSLAGVEQFF.

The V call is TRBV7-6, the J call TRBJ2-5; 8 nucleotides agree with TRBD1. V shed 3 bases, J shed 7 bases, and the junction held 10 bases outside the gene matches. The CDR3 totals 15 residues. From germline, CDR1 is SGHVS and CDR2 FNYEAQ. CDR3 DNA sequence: TGTGCCAGCAGCTTCGAGGACAGGGCCTATGGGACCCAGTACTTC. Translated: CASSFEDRAYGTQYF.

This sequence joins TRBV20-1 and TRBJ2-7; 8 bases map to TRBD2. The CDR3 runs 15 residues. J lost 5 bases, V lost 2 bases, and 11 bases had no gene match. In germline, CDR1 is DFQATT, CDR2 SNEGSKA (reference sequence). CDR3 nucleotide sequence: TGCAGTGCTAGATCGCCACTAGCGGAGGGGGACGAGCAGTACTTC. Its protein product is CSARSPLAEGDEQYF.

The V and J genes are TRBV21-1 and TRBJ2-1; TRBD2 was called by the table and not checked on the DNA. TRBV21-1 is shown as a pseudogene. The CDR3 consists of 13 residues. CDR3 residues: CASSGLIINEQFF. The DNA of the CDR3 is TGTGCCAGCAGCGGACTCATCATCAATGAGCAGTTCTTC.

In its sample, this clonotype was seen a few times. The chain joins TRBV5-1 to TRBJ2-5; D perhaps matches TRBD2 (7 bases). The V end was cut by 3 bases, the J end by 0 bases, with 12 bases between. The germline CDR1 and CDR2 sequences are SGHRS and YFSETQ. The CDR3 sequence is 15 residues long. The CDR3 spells CASSSGGSHQETQYF. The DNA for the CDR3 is TGCGCCAGCAGCTCGGGGGGCAGCCACCAAGAGACCCAGTACTTC.

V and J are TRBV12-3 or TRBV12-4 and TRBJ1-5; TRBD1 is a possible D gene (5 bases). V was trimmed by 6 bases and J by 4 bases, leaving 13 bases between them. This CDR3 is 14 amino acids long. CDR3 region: CASSETSGNQPQHF. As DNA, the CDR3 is TGTGCCAGCAGCGAGACGTCAGGGAATCAGCCCCAGCATTTT.

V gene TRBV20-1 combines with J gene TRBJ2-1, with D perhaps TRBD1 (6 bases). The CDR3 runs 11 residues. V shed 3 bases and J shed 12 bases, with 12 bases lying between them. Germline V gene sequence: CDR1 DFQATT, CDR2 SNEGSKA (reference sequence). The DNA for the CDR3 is TGCAGTGCTAGGGGGGCTGGAGTGCAGTTCTTC. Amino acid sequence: CSARGAGVQFF.

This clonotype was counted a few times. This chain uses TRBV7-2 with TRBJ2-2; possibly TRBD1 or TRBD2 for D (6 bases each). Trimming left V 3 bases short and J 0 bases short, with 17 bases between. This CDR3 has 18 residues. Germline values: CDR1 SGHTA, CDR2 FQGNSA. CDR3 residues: CASSLKIGGPSNTGELFF. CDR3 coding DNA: TGTGCCAGCAGCTTGAAAATCGGGGGCCCCTCGAACACCGGGGAGCTGTTTTTT.

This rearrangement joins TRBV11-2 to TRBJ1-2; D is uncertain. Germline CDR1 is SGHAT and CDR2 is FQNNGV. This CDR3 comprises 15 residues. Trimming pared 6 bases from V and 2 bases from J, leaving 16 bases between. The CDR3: CASRPLRTQNYGYTF. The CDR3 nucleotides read TGTGCCAGCAGACCACTTAGAACGCAGAACTATGGCTACACCTTC.

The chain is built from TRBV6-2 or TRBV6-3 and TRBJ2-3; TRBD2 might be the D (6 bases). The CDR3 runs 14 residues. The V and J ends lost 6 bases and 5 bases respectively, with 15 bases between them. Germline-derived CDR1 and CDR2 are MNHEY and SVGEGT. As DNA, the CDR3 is TGTGCCAGCAGAGAACCACTGCGGGGAGATACGCAGTATTTT. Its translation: CASREPLRGDTQYF.

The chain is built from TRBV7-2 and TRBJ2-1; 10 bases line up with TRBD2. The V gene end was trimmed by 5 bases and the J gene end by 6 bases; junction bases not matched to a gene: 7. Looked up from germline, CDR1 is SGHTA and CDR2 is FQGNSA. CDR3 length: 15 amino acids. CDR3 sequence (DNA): TGTGCCAGCAGCATCACTAGCGGGAAGCGCAATGAGCAGTTCTTC. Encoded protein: CASSITSGKRNEQFF.

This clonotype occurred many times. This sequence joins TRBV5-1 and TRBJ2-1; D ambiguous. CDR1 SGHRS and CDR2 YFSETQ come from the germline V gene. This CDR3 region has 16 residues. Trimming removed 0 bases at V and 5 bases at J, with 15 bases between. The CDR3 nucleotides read TGCGCCAGCAGCTTGGAAGTGGTTGCCGCCAACAATGAGCAGTTCTTC. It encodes CASSLEVVAANNEQFF.